The 5 T cell receptor beta chains reported below all come from one sample, sequenced in a study of response to subunit inactivated influenza vaccine. TCRdb reanalysed the RT-PCR reads using MiXCR and keeps one entry per CDR3 protein. Of about 160,000 distinct CDR3 sequences listed, around 10% are singletons. The material sequenced was CD8+ T cells sorted from PBMCs, taken around 25 months after vaccination. The receptors were sampled from a man between 45 and 75 years old who received an inactivated influenza vaccine.

This clonotype has a count of ten or more. The V call is TRBV4-2, the J call TRBJ1-4; TRBD1 matches at 9 bases. The CDR3 consists of 16 residues. Germline V gene lookup returns CDR1 LGHNA and CDR2 YNFKEQ. V lost 1 base, J lost 5 bases, and 5 bases stayed unmatched. CDR3 amino acids: CASSQGSGTGNEKLFF. The CDR3 DNA reads as TGTGCCAGCAGCCAAGGGTCAGGGACAGGGAATGAAAAACTGTTTTTT.

This clonotype was seen a handful of times. The rearrangement links TRBV27 to TRBJ2-3; no clear D. The germline V and J ends were trimmed by 3 bases and 5 bases, with 9 bases remaining between them. The germline gives CDR1 MNHEY, CDR2 SMNVEV (reference sequence). This CDR3 comprises 13 residues. CDR3 in amino acids: CASSFGRKDTQYF. DNA of the CDR3: TGTGCCAGCAGTTTCGGCAGAAAAGATACGCAGTATTTT.

V usage is TRBV20-1 and J usage is TRBJ2-3; TRBD2 aligns across 9 bases. The V gene end was trimmed by 4 bases and the J gene end by 6 bases; junction bases not matched to a gene: 14. The length of the CDR3 is 16 residues. CDR1 and CDR2 from the germline V gene are DFQATT and SNEGSKA (reference sequence). CDR3 sequence reads: CSATRISGGDFDTQYF. The CDR3 DNA sequence: TGCAGTGCTACAAGGATTAGCGGGGGCGATTTCGATACGCAGTATTTT.

This clonotype was seen ten or more times. The chain uses TRBV3-1 and TRBJ1-1, with TRBD1 as a possible D gene (5 bases). This CDR3 is built from 13 residues. Germline CDR1 and CDR2: LGHDT and YNNKEL (reference sequence). V was shortened by 1 base and J by 11 bases, with 14 bases between the two germline ends. CDR3 residues: CASSQGGSEKAFF. In DNA, the CDR3 is TGTGCCAGCAGCCAAGGGGGCTCCGAGAAGGCTTTCTTT.

This clonotype appeared many times. The chain is built from TRBV12-3 or TRBV12-4 and TRBJ2-2, with a tentative D call TRBD1 (7 bases). V shed 8 bases and J shed 2 bases, with 9 bases lying between them. This CDR3 comprises 13 residues. CDR3 sequence: CASQGGNTGELFF. As DNA, the CDR3 is TGTGCCAGCCAGGGGGGAAACACCGGGGAGCTGTTTTTT.